Listed below are T cell receptor beta chains from one sample, sequenced in a study of CD8+CD57+ T cells in acquired aplastic anemia. MiXCR was run by TCRdb on the reads, yielding one entry per CDR3 protein. This table has roughly 64,000 distinct CDR3 sequences, around 55% appearing once. Specimen: sorted CD4+, CD8+, or CD8+CD57+ T cells (not recorded which) from PBMCs. The receptors derive from a human donor in good health, serving as a control. The CDR3 runs from the conserved cysteine through the conserved F or W. D genes are given only for firm matches. Rows give clone size only sometimes, using once, few, many, or a class for an expanded clone.

d_gene,abundance,v_gene,j_gene,CDR3nt,CDR3aa
TRBD1,-,TRBV7-9,TRBJ1-2,TGTGCCAGCAGCCAATCGAACGGGACAGGGTTTGGCTACACCTTC,CASSQSNGTGFGYTF
-,many,TRBV11-2,TRBJ2-6,TGTGCCAGCAGCTACCCGAGCCAGGGGCAGGTCTCCTCTGGGGCCAACGTCCTGACTTTC,CASSYPSQGQVSSGANVLTF
-,many,TRBV19,TRBJ1-5,TGTGCCAGAGGGAGTCACAAGCGCAGCAATCAGCCCCAGCATTTT,CARGSHKRSNQPQHF
-,many,TRBV5-1,TRBJ2-7,TGCGCCAGCAGCCCGGACTTCCGCGCCTACGAGCAGTACTTC,CASSPDFRAYEQYF
-,-,TRBV7-8,TRBJ2-7,TGTGCCAGCAGCTTAACCAGTGCCTACGAGCAGTACTTC,CASSLTSAYEQYF
TRBD2,-,TRBV19,TRBJ2-7,TGTGCCAGTAGTTCCGGGACTAGCGGCGACGAGCAGTACTTC,CASSSGTSGDEQYF
TRBD2,many,TRBV11-2,TRBJ2-1,TGTGCCAGCAGCCCCGGGACTAGCGTTGTAACTGAGCAGTTCTTC,CASSPGTSVVTEQFF
-,-,TRBV7-2,TRBJ1-2,TGTGCCAGCAGCTTAGGCACGGAGTATGGCTACACCTTC,CASSLGTEYGYTF
-,-,TRBV7-6,TRBJ2-1,TGTGCCAGCAGCACCAATGAGCAGTTCTTC,CASSTNEQFF
TRBD1,-,TRBV10-3,TRBJ1-2,TGTGCCATCAGTGAGGGACAGGCGATCTATGGCTACACCTTC,CAISEGQAIYGYTF
TRBD1,many,TRBV6-1,TRBJ2-7,TGTGCCAGCAGAACCTCCCCGACAGGGAACTACGAGCAGTACTTC,CASRTSPTGNYEQYF
TRBD1,-,TRBV19,TRBJ2-7,TGTGCCAGTAGTTCCTCCGGGACAGGGAGATACGAGCAGTACTTC,CASSSSGTGRYEQYF
-,-,TRBV19,TRBJ1-5,TGTGCCAGCAGTTTTCAGGGTACTGTCAATCAGCCCCAGCATTTT,CASSFQGTVNQPQHF
TRBD1,-,TRBV7-9,TRBJ1-1,TGTGCCAGCAGCTCCTCCGGGACAGGGCGGACTGAAGCTTTCTTT,CASSSSGTGRTEAFF
TRBD1,medium-sized,TRBV10-1,TRBJ1-3,TGCGCCAGCAGTGCAGGGGGCTCTGGAAACACCATATATTTT,CASSAGGSGNTIYF
-,-,TRBV2,TRBJ2-5,TGTGCCAGCATCGGGGCAGCGGGGACCCAGTACTTC,CASIGAAGTQYF
-,-,TRBV5-5,TRBJ1-2,TGTGCCAGCAGCTCTTCATACGGGACGGATTATGGCTACACCTTC,CASSSSYGTDYGYTF
-,many,TRBV18,TRBJ2-7,TGTGCCAGCTCACCACAGGCAGGGCCATCCTACGAGCAGTACTTC,CASSPQAGPSYEQYF
-,many,TRBV6-5,TRBJ2-2,TGTGCCAGCAGTTACTCGGGGCTCAGCAACACCGGGGAGCTGTTTTTT,CASSYSGLSNTGELFF